The 20 T cell receptor beta chains below were found in one sample sequenced in a study of blood T cell repertoires in COVID-19 (dated by TCRdb to 2020 to 2021). Library creation used the immunoSEQ multiplex PCR assay. Entries here come from immuneACCESS through TCRdb and include only in-frame sequences with V and J called. Some clones fail to appear in such tables; in the studies checked, an unresolved V gene covers under half of the shortfall, and the cause of the remainder is unknown. This sample gives 100,000 to 150,000 clones in total; over 80% of them show up just once. The leading ten clones occupy about 9.6% of the sample. Sequencing was performed on peripheral blood. The receptors originated from a man aged 35-49 years with active or convalescent COVID-19.

V gene TRBV9 combines with J gene TRBJ1-3; no reliable D call. The CDR3 has 15 amino acids. Per germline, CDR1 SGDLS and CDR2 YYNGEE. Trimming took off 4 bases at V and 2 bases at J, with 13 bases between the two ends. CDR3 DNA sequence: TGTGCCAGCAGCCCTCGCGAGGGTACTGGAAACACCATATATTTT. Protein sequence: CASSPREGTGNTIYF. Full variable domain (missing parts from reference TRBV9 and TRBJ1-3): DSGVTQTPKHLITATGQRVTLRCSPRSGDLSVYWYQQSLDQGLQFLIQYYNGEERAKGNILERFSAQQFPDLHSELNLSSLELGDSALYFCASSPREGTGNTIYFGEGSWLTVV.

This clone was seen only a few times. This chain connects TRBV6-5 to TRBJ1-3; tentatively, D is TRBD1 (6 bases). Germline CDR1 reads MNHEY; CDR2 reads SVGAGI. The CDR3 loop spans 14 amino acids. Trimming removed 9 bases from V and 0 bases from J, with 12 bases in between. The DNA of the CDR3 is TGTGCCAGTGTTGACAGGTTCTCTGGAAACACCATATATTTT. Its translation is CASVDRFSGNTIYF.

The chain has TRBV5-1 and TRBJ1-1; 11 nucleotides agree with TRBD1. Per the germline V gene, CDR1 is SGHRS and CDR2 is YFSETQ. The CDR3 is 15 residues long. V shed 4 bases and J 4 bases; nucleotides not matched to a gene: 6. The DNA for the CDR3 is TGCGCCAGCAGCCGGACAGGGGGCAAGGGCACTGAAGCTTTCTTT. Its protein product is CASSRTGGKGTEAFF.

The table lists this clone with a count of one. J is TRBJ2-3 and V is TRBV5-4; TRBD2 aligns across 7 bases. Germline lookup yields CDR1 SGHNT and CDR2 YYREEE (reference sequence). The CDR3 spans 15 residues. The V and J ends lost 6 bases and 3 bases, in that order; junction bases with no gene match: 10. The CDR3 region is CASTRKASGTDTQYF. The CDR3 region has the DNA TGTGCCAGCACCCGTAAGGCTAGCGGAACAGATACGCAGTATTTT.

The genes are TRBV12-5 and TRBJ2-3; tentatively, D is TRBD2 (6 bases). There are 12 residues in the CDR3. Germline-derived CDR1 and CDR2 are LGHNT and FRNRAP. V was clipped by 3 bases and J by 9 bases, with 10 bases between them. The CDR3 nucleotides read TGTGCTAGTGGTTTAATACTAGCCACGCAGTATTTT. This codes for CASGLILATQYF.

The CDR3 loop reads CASSHQPGGREQYF. As DNA, the CDR3 is TGTGCCAGCAGCCACCAACCAGGGGGCCGCGAGCAGTACTTC. The J gene is TRBJ2-7, the V gene TRBV3-1 (or the pseudogene TRBV3-2); 8 nucleotides match TRBD1. V lost 3 bases to trimming and J lost 6 bases; unmatched junction nucleotides: 7. This CDR3 has 14 amino acids. The germline CDR1 and CDR2 sequences are LGHDT and YNNKEL (reference sequence).

The J gene is TRBJ2-3, the V gene TRBV5-1, with 11 bases aligning to TRBD2. J gave up 2 bases and V 0 bases, and 5 bases lay outside the gene matches. Germline V gene sequence: CDR1 SGHRS, CDR2 YFSETQ. CDR3 length equals 17 residues. In DNA form, the CDR3 reads TGCGCCAGCAGCTTGGTCCCTAGCGGGAGGACCACAGATACGCAGTATTTT. This codes for CASSLVPSGRTTDTQYF.

The V gene is TRBV6-5, the J gene TRBJ1-6; 7 bases fit TRBD1. With V trimmed by 6 bases and J by 13 bases, 12 bases remained unmatched. The CDR3 covers 14 residues. CDR1 MNHEY and CDR2 SVGAGI come from the germline V gene. DNA of the CDR3: TGTGCCAGCAGCGAGACGGGACAGCGTGCCCCCCTCCACTTT. It specifies CASSETGQRAPLHF.

Notes on this clone: A read error may produce the germline difference seen at one junction end. The chain combines TRBV5-1 with TRBJ1-2; 8 bases line up with TRBD1. The CDR3 has 13 amino acids. Germline V lookup: CDR1 SGHRS, CDR2 YFSETQ. The CDR3 spells CASRLGQDYGYTF. The DNA of the CDR3 is TGCGCCAGCAGATTGGGACAGGACTATGGCTACACCTTC.

This chain connects TRBV27 to TRBJ2-5; TRBD2 agrees at 13 bases. The CDR3 spans 15 residues. Germline CDR1 reads MNHEY; CDR2 reads SMNVEV (reference sequence). After removal of 6 bases from V and 6 bases from J, the junction contained 7 bases not matched to a gene. CDR3: CASSLTSGGMKTQYF. CDR3 bases: TGTGCCAGCAGCCTGACTAGCGGGGGGATGAAGACCCAGTACTTC.

The chain uses TRBV18 and TRBJ2-7; 8 bases are shared with TRBD1. The length of the CDR3 is 13 residues. Germline assignment: CDR1 KGHSH and CDR2 LQKENI. J gave up 2 bases and V 5 bases, and 2 bases lay outside the gene matches. The CDR3 bases are TGTGCCAGCTCAGCACAGGGGGCCTACGAGCAGTACTTC. This codes for CASSAQGAYEQYF.

This clone was counted between two and nine times. The chain has TRBV27 and TRBJ2-1, with no clear D. This CDR3 comprises 12 residues. V was shortened by 4 bases and J by 8 bases, with 9 bases between the two germline ends. Germline-derived CDR1 and CDR2 are MNHEY and SMNVEV (reference sequence). The CDR3 nucleotides are TGTGCCAGCAGTTCCCCCCTTGATGAGCAGTTCTTC. This encodes CASSSPLDEQFF.

The rearrangement uses TRBV27 and TRBJ2-2, with D maybe TRBD1 (6 bases). Trimming shortened V by 6 bases and J by 5 bases, and 19 bases separated the two germline ends. This CDR3 has 16 residues. Germline values: CDR1 MNHEY, CDR2 SMNVEV (reference sequence). CDR3 DNA: TGTGCCAGCAGGCCGGCCGGGACAAGTACTACCGGGGAGCTGTTTTTT. Its translation is CASRPAGTSTTGELFF.

This chain uses TRBV6-2 or TRBV6-3 with TRBJ2-5, with 16 bases aligning to TRBD2. V gave up 5 bases and J gave up 4 bases; unmatched junction bases: 4. This CDR3 has 16 residues. Germline-derived CDR1 and CDR2 are MNHEY and SVGEGT. The chain's CDR3 is CASSPGLAGGRETQYF. The CDR3 DNA follows: TGTGCCAGCAGTCCGGGACTAGCGGGGGGGAGAGAGACCCAGTACTTC.

The chain employs TRBV7-9 and TRBJ2-7, with 9 bases fitting TRBD1. Germline CDR1 reads SEHNR; CDR2 reads FQNEAQ (reference sequence). The CDR3 runs 14 residues. V dropped 8 bases and J dropped 5; count of bases not matched to a gene: 10. CDR3 region: CASGDGQGNHEQYF. DNA of the CDR3: TGTGCCAGCGGGGACGGACAGGGGAACCACGAGCAGTACTTC.

This clone was detected only once. The J gene is TRBJ1-1, the V gene TRBV5-4; 7 positions agree with TRBD1. V lost 4 bases and J lost 1; bases outside the gene matches: 7. CDR1 is SGHNT, CDR2 YYREEE, per germline (reference sequence). This CDR3 region has 15 residues. In DNA form, the CDR3 reads TGTGCCAGCAGCATGACAGGGAAGGGGAACACTGAAGCTTTCTTT. This encodes CASSMTGKGNTEAFF.

V gene TRBV3-1 (or the pseudogene TRBV3-2) combines with J gene TRBJ2-2, with no clear D. Trimming took 2 bases from V and 6 from J, leaving 4 bases between them. The germline CDR1 and CDR2 sequences are LGHDT and YNNKEL (reference sequence). The CDR3 has 12 amino acids. CDR3 sequence: CASSQPAGELFF. In DNA, the CDR3 is TGTGCCAGCAGCCAACCGGCCGGGGAGCTGTTTTTT.

This clone was seen only once. CDR3 nucleotides: TGTGCCAGCAGCGTAGGGTTAGCGGGGGGGCTACAGGAGCAGTTCTTC. Translating it yields CASSVGLAGGLQEQFF. The chain recombines TRBV9 with TRBJ2-1; 11 bases match TRBD2. CDR3 size: 16 residues. Trimming at V came to 0 bases and at J to 10 bases, leaving 9 bases not matched to a gene. Germline CDR1 reads SGDLS; CDR2 reads YYNGEE.

The V call is TRBV19, the J call TRBJ1-5; D remains unclear. Germline V gene data show CDR1 as LNHDA and CDR2 as SQIVND (reference sequence). The CDR3 extends over 18 amino acids. V lost 3 bases, J lost 0 bases, and 18 bases lay in between. The CDR3, as DNA: TGTGCCAGTAGTATCCGGGGTTATGGACGGGATAGCAATCAGCCCCAGCATTTT. This gives the protein CASSIRGYGRDSNQPQHF.

The rearrangement joins TRBV24-1 to TRBJ2-5, with D tentatively TRBD1 (6 bases). From germline, CDR1 is KGHDR and CDR2 SFDVKD. The CDR3 contains 15 residues. Trimming removed 4 bases from V and 0 bases from J, with 11 bases in between. The CDR3 loop reads CATSDHRQDQETQYF. The CDR3 DNA reads as TGTGCCACCAGTGACCACCGACAGGACCAAGAGACCCAGTACTTC.